These T cell receptor beta chains were read from a single sample in a study of lymphopenia after photon versus proton radiotherapy. The repertoire was sequenced with immunoSEQ multiplex PCR; TCRdb's copy has only in-frame clones and lacks some. The profile shows 25,000 or so clones, 75% to 90% of them singletons. The material was peripheral blood, obtained from a patient treated with photon-based radiotherapy. All receptors derive from a man aged 25 to 40 with gastric cancer. CDR3s include the opening cysteine and the closing phenylalanine or tryptophan. Fields, in order: V gene, clone size, D gene, J gene, CDR3 length, CDR3 protein, CDR3 DNA. A D gene is named only where the DNA matches it firmly. Part of the rows lack a size; the others show once, few, many or a class for expanded clones.

v_gene: TRBV2
abundance: NA
d_gene: TRBD1
j_gene: TRBJ1-2
len: 12
CDR3aa: CASSQGAWGYTF
CDR3nt: TGTGCCAGCAGTCAGGGGGCATGGGGCTACACCTTC

v_gene: TRBV19
abundance: NA
d_gene: TRBD1
j_gene: TRBJ1-1
len: 14
CDR3aa: CATFPDRGLPEAFF
CDR3nt: TGTGCCACCTTCCCGGACAGGGGGCTCCCTGAAGCTTTCTTT

v_gene: TRBV29-1
abundance: NA
d_gene: NA
j_gene: TRBJ2-2
len: 12
CDR3aa: CSVETGSGELFF
CDR3nt: TGCAGCGTAGAAACAGGGTCCGGGGAGCTGTTTTTT

v_gene: TRBV6-4
abundance: NA
d_gene: TRBD1
j_gene: TRBJ1-5
len: 20
CDR3aa: CASSELAAGTGLYSNQPQHF
CDR3nt: TGTGCCAGCAGTGAATTAGCCGCCGGGACAGGGTTGTATAGCAATCAGCCCCAGCATTTT

v_gene: TRBV6-6
abundance: once
d_gene: NA
j_gene: TRBJ1-1
len: 11
CDR3aa: CASSYSEKAFF
CDR3nt: TGTGCCAGCAGTTACTCAGAGAAAGCTTTCTTT

v_gene: TRBV6-5
abundance: once
d_gene: NA
j_gene: TRBJ2-5
len: 12
CDR3aa: CASSFGQGNMNF
CDR3nt: NA

v_gene: TRBV28
abundance: few
d_gene: NA
j_gene: TRBJ2-7
len: 16
CDR3aa: CASSLYGAGRGSEQYF
CDR3nt: TGTGCCAGCAGTTTATATGGGGCCGGGCGGGGCTCCGAGCAGTACTTC

v_gene: TRBV15
abundance: NA
d_gene: NA
j_gene: TRBJ2-2
len: 17
CDR3aa: CATSRDGPGVNTGELFF
CDR3nt: TGTGCCACCAGCAGAGATGGGCCAGGCGTCAACACCGGGGAGCTGTTTTTT

v_gene: TRBV4-1
abundance: few
d_gene: NA
j_gene: TRBJ2-4
len: 17
CDR3aa: CASSQVSQGEEGNIQYF
CDR3nt: TGCGCCAGCAGCCAAGTATCACAGGGTGAAGAGGGGAACATTCAGTACTTC

v_gene: TRBV4-2
abundance: NA
d_gene: NA
j_gene: TRBJ2-4
len: 13
CDR3aa: CASSQELPRIQYF
CDR3nt: TGTGCCAGCAGCCAAGAACTGCCTCGCATTCAGTACTTC

v_gene: TRBV7-2
abundance: NA
d_gene: TRBD2
j_gene: TRBJ2-1
len: 15
CDR3aa: CASSLVAGESLEQFF
CDR3nt: TGTGCCAGCAGCTTAGTGGCGGGAGAGTCTCTTGAGCAGTTCTTC

v_gene: TRBV2
abundance: NA
d_gene: TRBD2
j_gene: TRBJ2-4
len: 17
CDR3aa: CASSERIAGIAKNIQYF
CDR3nt: TGTGCCAGCAGTGAGCGAATAGCGGGGATAGCCAAAAACATTCAGTACTTC

v_gene: TRBV10-1
abundance: few
d_gene: NA
j_gene: TRBJ2-1
len: 12
CDR3aa: CASSESVYEQFF
CDR3nt: TGCGCCAGCAGTGAGTCCGTCTATGAGCAGTTCTTC

v_gene: TRBV10-2
abundance: NA
d_gene: TRBD1
j_gene: TRBJ1-1
len: 14
CDR3aa: CASSGTGGNTEAFF
CDR3nt: TGCGCCAGCAGCGGGACAGGGGGTAACACTGAAGCTTTCTTT

v_gene: TRBV29-1
abundance: NA
d_gene: NA
j_gene: TRBJ1-2
len: 12
CDR3aa: CSVEEQARSYTF
CDR3nt: TGCAGCGTTGAGGAACAGGCGAGGAGCTACACCTTC

v_gene: TRBV2
abundance: once
d_gene: TRBD1
j_gene: TRBJ1-4
len: 15
CDR3aa: CASLRDSTTNEKLFF
CDR3nt: TGTGCCAGCCTACGGGACAGCACAACTAATGAAAAACTGTTTTTT

v_gene: TRBV7-9
abundance: NA
d_gene: NA
j_gene: TRBJ1-3
len: 14
CDR3aa: CASTGGSGGNTIYF
CDR3nt: TGTGCCAGCACCGGGGGGTCAGGGGGAAACACCATATATTTT

v_gene: TRBV7-2
abundance: NA
d_gene: NA
j_gene: TRBJ2-7
len: 13
CDR3aa: CASSLVDSYEQYF
CDR3nt: TGTGCCAGCAGCTTAGTGGACAGCTACGAGCAGTACTTC